This TCR beta chain appears in the sequencing data of a study of cytotoxic CD8 clonotypes in ibrutinib-treated CLL (dated by TCRdb to 2020 to 2023). Describing the broader study: The cohort included about 15 treatment-naive and around 10 relapsed/refractory patients; 17 to 18 were IGHV unmutated. Partial responses were observed in approximately 24 patients and complete responses in 2; after a median follow-up of around 64 months, remission was maintained in approximately 14 patients and progression was observed in roughly twelve. The response samples were drawn at a median of roughly twelve months into treatment, with a range of about 6 to 36 months. An average of roughly 250,000 productive templates and 94,082 productive rearrangements was obtained per sample. Longitudinal samples were available for about 30% of the roughly 86 trial participants. Cryopreserved peripheral blood mononuclear cells were collected before treatment, at response, and at either disease progression or sustained remission. Patients were still on ibrutinib when every remission and progressive disease sample was collected.

What the research found in general, with its limitations: Baseline clonality exceeded that of age-matched healthy donors and correlated strongly with circulating CD8+ T-cell counts. Sampling times were not matched between sustained-remission and progressing patients, and lymph node repertoires were not studied. Clonality increased at ibrutinib response, stayed stable in sustained remission, and fell back toward baseline at progression. Public clonotypes were rare and either shrank or stayed stable during treatment, and the rise in clonality at ibrutinib response reflected expansion of private clonotypes.

Each clonotype received, on average, about 10x coverage in deep resolution sequencing performed on a MiSeq, where the target depth lay between 1 in 1 million and 1 in 200,000 T cells. TCR beta libraries were generated with the immunoSEQ hsTCRB Kit. In the authors' own workflow: Data were analyzed with ImmunoSEQ Data Assistant and ImmunoSEQ Analyzer, with V, D and J genes assigned per IMGT definitions. Clonality, which ranges from 0 to 1, was calculated as one minus the normalized Shannon entropy of productive rearrangement frequencies. Only overrepresented clonotypes making up at least 0.05% of the repertoire of each patient were included in the public clonotype analysis. Repertoires from approximately 12 age-matched healthy donors in immuneACCESS were used as clonality controls. This is the immuneACCESS table as TCRdb keeps it, with only in-frame sequences that have V and J called. A part of the clones is gone; compared with another copy, unresolved V genes explain less than half, and the rest is unexplained. V and J calls plus clone size are reproduced from that table; the DNA served to infer D and trimming. For this sample there are over 45,000 clones; 50% to 70% appear just once. The ten largest clones represent around 25% of the sample.

Trimming accounts for 0 bases at V and 1 base at J, while the number of junction bases matched to no gene is 1. The CDR3 measures 16 amino acids from cysteine to phenylalanine. CDR3 DNA is the only sequence kept; it has 48 bases, read in frame from the first base. According to the germline V gene, CDR1 reads KGHSH and CDR2 reads LQKENI. Read against the paper, the sample's time point label means: progressive disease on ibrutinib. For TCR beta library preparation, around 2.1 micrograms of genomic DNA were extracted from the cryopreserved PBMCs. High-throughput TCR beta sequencing was performed on longitudinal blood samples from CLL patients receiving ibrutinib monotherapy. The patients took part in an open-label, single-center phase 2 trial of ibrutinib monotherapy. Note on this clone: Its antigen is not yet known. Nothing much larger sits one base from this clone, and base qualities are not available.

The chain is assembled from TRBV18 and TRBJ1-5; 9 bases in between match TRBD1. Sequencing used PBMCs, obtained at disease progression, from a patient treated with ibrutinib. The sequence derives from a human donor with chronic lymphocytic leukemia. The nucleotide sequence reads TGTGCCAGCTCACCACCCGACAGGGGGAGCAATCAGCCCCAGCATTTT. The encoded protein is CASSPPDRGSNQPQHF.